Listed below are T cell receptor beta chains from one sample, sequenced in a study of shared clonotypes between healthy human individuals. Assay used: immunoSEQ multiplex PCR; TCRdb lists only in-frame clones, some missing. The sample holds some 2.1 million clones, 80% to 95% seen once. Sequencing was done on a sample of naive CD8+ T cells from PBMCs. The receptors come from a man between 18 and 35 years old in good health. Some clones in this sample may be carry-over from other donors' samples. Both conserved end residues are trimmed from each CDR3. The D gene is left open where the match is weak.

D	J	length	V	CDR3
TRBD1	TRBJ1-2	14	TRBV9	ASSTPKTGGQAGYT
NA	TRBJ2-5	14	TRBV14	ASSQVEGYPQETQY
NA	TRBJ2-1	12	TRBV5-1	ASNFPGTYNEQF
NA	TRBJ2-1	15	TRBV27	ASSLLRYSGTDNEQF
NA	TRBJ2-2	11	TRBV29-1	SASQGGTGELF
NA	TRBJ1-1	15	TRBV19	ASSIILGPGLNTEAF
TRBD1	TRBJ2-5	14	TRBV11-2	ASSLIGQGAGETQY
NA	TRBJ1-5	12	TRBV7-3	ASSFDRSNQPQH
NA	TRBJ1-5	13	TRBV4-2	ASSQETWGGQPQH
NA	TRBJ2-3	9	TRBV30	AWSEGDTQY
NA	TRBJ1-2	13	TRBV28	ASRTTDGSNYGYT
TRBD1	TRBJ2-7	14	TRBV28	ASSGDRGQASYEQY
TRBD1	TRBJ1-2	12	TRBV7-2	ASSLVGTVYGYT
NA	TRBJ2-7	15	TRBV27	ASSFLTRSGRTYEQY
NA	TRBJ1-2	13	TRBV10-3	AISESMSGGDGYT
NA	TRBJ2-2	13	TRBV10-3	AISDPGQNTGELF
NA	TRBJ2-1	13	TRBV15	ATSRVAPPYNEQF
NA	TRBJ2-7	12	TRBV6-1	AVPRYNSHYEQY
NA	TRBJ1-1	15	TRBV19	ASSGDWAFEGNTEAF
TRBD2	TRBJ2-7	15	TRBV27	ASKETSGSSVMYEQY
NA	TRBJ2-3	12	TRBV11-2	ASSLMKRPDTQY
NA	TRBJ2-2	15	TRBV14	ASSQDWTEINTGELF
NA	TRBJ2-6	13	TRBV4-2	ASSQDSNGANVLT
TRBD1	TRBJ1-4	14	TRBV15	ATSRDIDRVGEKLF
NA	TRBJ2-2	13	TRBV5-6	ASSPRTANTGELF
NA	TRBJ1-5	14	TRBV4-1	ASSQDLRRDNQPQH
NA	TRBJ1-3	13	TRBV27	ASRTSGGSGNTIY
TRBD1	TRBJ2-4	13	TRBV19	ASSLRQGTADIQY
NA	TRBJ1-1	10	TRBV6-1	AIRSSTAEAF
NA	TRBJ2-2	14	TRBV2	ACSQTGPNFTGELF
TRBD2	TRBJ2-1	14	TRBV7-9	ASRREGAGLHNEQF
TRBD2	TRBJ2-2	15	TRBV7-8	ASSLEGSGRDTGELF
TRBD2	TRBJ2-2	15	TRBV5-1	ASIEGLAGEGTGELF
TRBD1	TRBJ2-1	12	TRBV10-3	AVHRDSDNNEQF
NA	TRBJ1-2	10	TRBV7-9	ASSLEGDGYT
TRBD2	TRBJ2-5	14	TRBV27	ASSLLAGPPQETQY
NA	TRBJ1-2	12	TRBV7-2	ASSPSDSYYGYT
TRBD2	TRBJ2-7	12	TRBV28	ASSPAGTSYEQY
TRBD2	TRBJ2-1	13	TRBV7-6	ASSDRLAGGPVQF
TRBD1	TRBJ1-2	12	TRBV6-5	ASRSGTGDYGYT
TRBD1	TRBJ2-7	12	TRBV9	ASSLSTGLDEQY
NA	TRBJ2-1	12	TRBV5-1	ASSSLTSYNEQF
NA	TRBJ2-1	15	TRBV9	ASSVEDPGGSYNEQF
NA	TRBJ2-1	14	TRBV21-1	ASRTSAPSSYNEQF
NA	TRBJ2-1	11	TRBV9	ASSVPIGGEQF
TRBD1	TRBJ2-2	15	TRBV25-1	ASSEFPDRPDTGELF
TRBD2	TRBJ2-7	16	TRBV7-9	ASSSGPTLAGQAYEQY
TRBD1	TRBJ2-6	16	TRBV28	ASRALDRENSGANVLT
NA	TRBJ1-2	12	TRBV5-4	ASSLIGGGYGYT
TRBD1	TRBJ2-3	12	TRBV29-1	SVVPGQGLDTQY
NA	TRBJ2-7	12	TRBV4-1	ASSLSFVSYEQY